The 10 T cell receptor beta chains reported below all come from one sample, sequenced in a study of blood T cell repertoires in COVID-19. Profiled with immunoSEQ multiplex PCR; TCRdb holds only in-frame clones, not every one. The table includes some 250,000 clones, 80% to 90% detected once. Input material: peripheral blood. These receptors originate from a woman aged 25 to 39 with COVID-19, enrolled during active disease.

This CDR3 reads CASSYGNSRGYGYTF. The DNA for the CDR3 is TGTGCCAGCAGCTACGGGAACAGTCGGGGCTATGGCTACACCTTC. The chain has TRBV6-5 and TRBJ1-2; unclear D gene. Trimming removed 6 bases from V and 4 bases from J, with 18 bases in between. The CDR3 contains 15 residues. Germline V gives CDR1 MNHEY, CDR2 SVGAGI.

This sequence joins TRBV10-3 and TRBJ2-7; 8 bases are shared with TRBD2. The CDR3 spans 15 residues. The V and J ends lost 2 bases and 6 bases, in that order; junction bases with no gene match: 9. CDR1 ENHRY and CDR2 SYGVKD come from the germline V gene. CDR3 sequence (DNA): TGTGCCATCAGTGAGGAGCGGGGGAGCCTCCTCGAGCAGTACTTC. Translated: CAISEERGSLLEQYF.

The chain has TRBV7-9 and TRBJ2-2; 7 bases map to TRBD2. The CDR3 loop spans 14 amino acids. V was clipped by 6 bases and J by 1 base; unmatched bases: 2. CDR1 and CDR2 (germline): SEHNR, FQNEAQ (reference sequence). The CDR3 is CASSPSGNTGELFF. In DNA form, the CDR3 reads TGTGCCAGCAGTCCTAGCGGGAACACCGGGGAGCTGTTTTTT.

J is TRBJ2-5 and V is TRBV18, with TRBD2 matching 8 bases. The V segment lost 3 bases and the J segment 5 bases; nucleotides outside the gene matches: 11. CDR3 size: 16 residues. Germline V gene data show CDR1 as KGHSH and CDR2 as LQKENI. CDR3 sequence (DNA): TGTGCCAGCTCACCCCTAGCAGCGGGGGCCTGGGAGACCCAGTACTTC. Protein: CASSPLAAGAWETQYF.

The chain joins TRBV5-1 to TRBJ2-1; a possible D gene is TRBD2 (7 bases). Trimming pared 6 bases from V and 7 bases from J, leaving 20 bases between. The CDR3 has 15 amino acids. In germline, CDR1 is SGHRS, CDR2 YFSETQ. CDR3 nucleotide sequence: TGCGCCAGCACCATTAACGGGGGGCTGGGGAATGAGCAGTTCTTC. Translating it yields CASTINGGLGNEQFF.

The genes are TRBV3-1 (or the pseudogene TRBV3-2) and TRBJ2-1; D may be TRBD2 (6 bases). This CDR3 contains 12 residues. Deletions cut 2 bases from V and 16 bases from J, with 15 bases between. Germline V gene lookup returns CDR1 LGHDT and CDR2 YNNKEL (reference sequence). CDR3: CASSQSGVRIFF. CDR3 DNA: TGTGCCAGCAGCCAATCGGGAGTTAGAATCTTCTTC.

The chain's CDR3 is CASSFGHRVPSNYGYTF. In DNA form, the CDR3 reads TGTGCCAGCAGCTTCGGGCACAGGGTCCCATCTAACTATGGCTACACCTTC. V and J are TRBV7-9 and TRBJ1-2; maybe TRBD1 (6 bases). Between the trimmed V and J ends, which lost 3 bases and 0 bases, there was a span of 17 bases. Germline CDR1 is SEHNR and CDR2 is FQNEAQ (reference sequence). The CDR3 is 17 amino acids.

J is TRBJ2-3 and V is TRBV2; 8 nucleotides align to TRBD2. Trimming cost V 7 bases and J 2 bases; bases outside gene matches: 11. CDR3 length: 16 residues. CDR1 is SNHLY and CDR2 is FYNNEI in the germline V gene. In nucleotides, the CDR3 is TGTGCCAGCACCGAAGCAAGCGGGGGAATCACAGATACGCAGTATTTT. This sequence encodes CASTEASGGITDTQYF.

The gene calls are TRBV6-1 and TRBJ2-7; 7 positions match TRBD1. The CDR3 covers 14 residues. Germline V gene sequence: CDR1 MNHNS, CDR2 SASEGT. V lost 1 base to trimming and J lost 3 bases; unmatched junction nucleotides: 3. CDR3 DNA sequence: TGTGCCAGCAGTGAAGGTGGACAGGACTACGAGCAGTACTTC. Translating gives CASSEGGQDYEQYF.

The rearrangement links TRBV6-6 to TRBJ1-2, with D perhaps matching TRBD1 (5 bases). CDR1 and CDR2 from the germline V gene are MNHNY and SVGAGI (reference sequence). This CDR3 spans 15 amino acids. The V end lost 2 bases, the J end lost 2 bases, and 12 bases lay between the germline ends. Written as DNA, the CDR3 is TGTGCCAGCAGTTACCCCGTTGCAGGGAACTATGGCTACACCTTC. As protein: CASSYPVAGNYGYTF.